These 28 T cell receptor beta chains were all obtained from the same sample, sequenced in a study of blood T cell repertoires in COVID-19. Libraries were prepared by immunoSEQ multiplex PCR; TCRdb keeps only in-frame clonotypes and omits some of them. The data show under 350,000 clones, roughly 86% seen once. Sample: peripheral blood. These receptor sequences come from a woman aged 25-40 years with COVID-19, enrolled during active disease.

The V and J genes are TRBV27 and TRBJ2-7; a possible D gene is TRBD1 (7 bases). Trimming stripped 7 bases from V and 7 bases from J, with 20 bases between. Germline V gene data show CDR1 as MNHEY and CDR2 as SMNVEV (reference sequence). CDR3 length equals 14 residues. CDR3 sequence reads: CASNSQGGLKEQYF. The CDR3 nucleotides are TGTGCCAGCAACTCCCAGGGGGGCCTGAAAGAGCAGTACTTC.

This clone was found a few times. V gene TRBV2 combines with J gene TRBJ1-2; tentative D call: TRBD1 (6 bases). Germline values: CDR1 SNHLY, CDR2 FYNNEI. V lost 7 bases and J 7 bases, leaving 16 bases between the germline ends. This CDR3 region has 13 residues. The CDR3 is CASTYEGESGYTF. For the CDR3, the DNA is TGTGCCAGCACATACGAGGGGGAGTCTGGCTACACCTTC.

The J gene is TRBJ1-1, the V gene TRBV30, with D perhaps TRBD1 (6 bases). With 4 bases removed from V and 1 base from J, the gap between germline ends came to 10 bases. This CDR3 has 13 residues. Germline lookup yields CDR1 GTSNPN and CDR2 SVGIG (reference sequence). For the CDR3, the DNA is TGTGCCTGGATTCGGACAGCGAACACTGAAGCTTTCTTT. Protein: CAWIRTANTEAFF.

This chain connects TRBV6-5 to TRBJ1-4; TRBD1 agrees at 11 bases. V shed 6 bases and J 4 bases; nucleotides not matched to a gene: 4. CDR1 MNHEY and CDR2 SVGAGI come from the germline V gene. This CDR3 is 15 amino acids long. CDR3 region: CASRTGTGGNEKLFF. CDR3 nucleotides: TGTGCCAGCAGAACCGGGACAGGGGGTAATGAAAAACTGTTTTTT.

On this clone itself: One end of the junction does not line up with germline, which may come from a read error. This rearrangement joins TRBV7-9 to TRBJ2-3; D possibly corresponds to TRBD1 (6 bases). The length of the CDR3 is 16 residues. CDR1 is SEHNR, CDR2 FQNEAQ, per germline (reference sequence). This CDR3 is CASSVARGRSTDTQYF. The CDR3 DNA is TGTGCCAGCAGCGTAGCCAGGGGCAGAAGCACAGATACGCAGTATTTT.

CDR3 amino acids: CASSQDSYTGVNTEAFF. The DNA for the CDR3 is TGTGCCAGCAGCCAAGACTCCTACACAGGGGTGAACACTGAAGCTTTCTTT. This chain links TRBV4-2 with TRBJ1-1; 7 positions agree with TRBD1. CDR1 and CDR2 from the germline V gene are LGHNA and YNFKEQ. CDR3 length equals 17 residues. With V trimmed by 0 bases and J by 0 bases, 7 bases remained unmatched.

This chain uses TRBV5-1 with TRBJ2-1, with TRBD2 identical over 7 bases. Losses at the gene ends were 3 bases for V and 5 bases for J; bases not matched to a gene: 2. The CDR3 runs 13 residues. Germline V CDR1 and CDR2: SGHRS, YFSETQ. The CDR3 sequence: CASSWAGDNEQFF. CDR3 sequence (DNA): TGCGCCAGCAGCTGGGCGGGGGACAATGAGCAGTTCTTC.

This chain joins TRBV7-8 and TRBJ1-2; tentative D call: TRBD1 (5 bases). The CDR3 sequence is 14 residues long. Germline V CDR1 and CDR2: SGHVS, FQNEAQ. With 0 bases removed from V and 6 bases from J, the gap between germline ends came to 11 bases. CDR3: CASSLAGVSDGYTF. CDR3 nucleotides: TGTGCCAGCAGCTTAGCAGGGGTGTCTGATGGCTACACCTTC.

The CDR3 reads CASSKWGGRNQPQHF. For the CDR3, the DNA is TGTGCCAGCAGCAAATGGGGGGGCCGAAATCAGCCCCAGCATTTT. V and J are TRBV21-1 and TRBJ1-5. TRBV21-1 is flagged as a pseudogene. The CDR3 is 15 amino acids.

J is TRBJ2-2 and V is TRBV5-1, with D unclear. This CDR3 contains 14 residues. CDR1 is SGHRS, CDR2 YFSETQ, per germline. V was clipped by 0 bases and J by 3 bases, with 6 bases between them. CDR3 DNA sequence: TGCGCCAGCAGCTTGGTCGGGTACACCGGGGAGCTGTTTTTT. Amino acid sequence: CASSLVGYTGELFF.

This clone occurred many times. This sequence joins TRBV6-4 and TRBJ2-1; TRBD2 is a possible D gene (6 bases). The CDR3 sequence is 13 residues long. The germline CDR1 and CDR2 sequences are MRHNA and SNTAGT. V dropped 3 bases and J dropped 10 bases, with 13 bases sitting between them. CDR3 nucleotide sequence: TGTGCCAGCAGTGATACTAGCTACCGGGAGCAGTTCTTC. Residues: CASSDTSYREQFF.

V is TRBV10-2 and J is TRBJ2-2; tentatively, D is TRBD2 (7 bases). The V end was cut by 9 bases, the J end by 3 bases, with 23 bases between. The CDR3 length is 17 residues. Germline CDR1 is WSHSY and CDR2 is SAAADI. CDR3 protein: CARSGGGYTTDTGELFF. CDR3 DNA: TGCGCCAGGTCCGGCGGGGGCTACACTACGGACACCGGGGAGCTGTTTTTT.

J is TRBJ1-1 and V is TRBV10-3, with 7 bases identical to TRBD1. V trimming: 0 bases; J trimming: 5 bases; junction bases outside the gene matches: 3. Germline loops: CDR1 ENHRY, CDR2 SYGVKD. This CDR3 region has 14 residues. As DNA, the CDR3 is TGTGCCATCAGTGAGTCAGCAGGGGGTACTGAAGCTTTCTTT. Protein sequence: CAISESAGGTEAFF.

The genes are TRBV4-2 and TRBJ1-4; the D gene is possibly TRBD1 (5 bases). Trimming shortened V by 2 bases and J by 11 bases, and 18 bases separated the two germline ends. This CDR3 is 15 amino acids long. CDR1 and CDR2 (germline): LGHNA, YNFKEQ. The CDR3 here is CASSQLTDLKWKLFF. The CDR3, as DNA: TGTGCCAGCAGCCAACTGACAGACCTCAAATGGAAACTGTTTTTT.

This clone was found once. The chain is built from TRBV6-5 and TRBJ2-7, with 9 bases fitting TRBD1. Looked up from germline, CDR1 is MNHEY and CDR2 is SVGAGI. Trimming at V came to 8 bases and at J to 3 bases, leaving 11 bases not matched to a gene. The CDR3 is 15 residues long. CDR3 in amino acids: CASYTTQGAVYEQYF. The DNA of the CDR3 is TGTGCCAGCTACACAACACAGGGGGCTGTCTACGAGCAGTACTTC.

The V gene is TRBV5-1, the J gene TRBJ2-1; 13 bases map to TRBD2. V lost 5 bases, J lost 14 bases, and 10 bases stayed unmatched. Germline CDR1 reads SGHRS; CDR2 reads YFSETQ. The CDR3 spans 14 residues. Here the CDR3 reads CASRNLTSGGSEFF. CDR3 in DNA: TGCGCCAGCAGAAACTTGACTAGCGGGGGGAGTGAGTTCTTC.

This chain links TRBV27 with TRBJ1-1, with D possibly TRBD1 on 6 matching bases. With 6 bases removed from V and 7 bases from J, the gap between germline ends came to 18 bases. The V gene's germline CDR1 is MNHEY and CDR2 SMNVEV (reference sequence). This CDR3 is 14 amino acids long. The DNA of the CDR3 is TGTGCCAGCAGCACCCAATACCGGGACAATGAAGCTTTCTTT. Translating it yields CASSTQYRDNEAFF.

The chain carries TRBV2 and TRBJ1-2; 8 bases map to TRBD1. There are 13 residues in the CDR3. J lost 5 bases, V lost 6 bases, and 5 bases had no gene match. Looked up from germline, CDR1 is SNHLY and CDR2 is FYNNEI. CDR3 protein: CASRGTGGYGYTF. Here the CDR3 DNA reads TGTGCCAGCAGGGGGACAGGCGGTTATGGCTACACCTTC. The entire variable domain, with the rest obtained from reference TRBV2 and TRBJ1-2, is as follows: EPEVTQTPSHQVTQMGQEVILRCVPISNHLYFYWYRQILGQKVEFLVSFYNNEISEKSEIFDDQFSVERPDGSNFTLKIRSTKLEDSAMYFCASRGTGGYGYTFGSGTRLTVV.

The chain links TRBV6-1 to TRBJ1-5; no firm D call. Between the trimmed V and J ends, which lost 3 bases and 1 base, there was a span of 10 bases. In germline, CDR1 is MNHNS, CDR2 SASEGT. The CDR3 is made up of 15 amino acids. Here the CDR3 reads CASSERVGSNQPQHF. CDR3 coding DNA: TGTGCCAGCAGTGAGAGGGTCGGGAGCAATCAGCCCCAGCATTTT.

The genes are TRBV19 and TRBJ1-1; 7 bases line up with TRBD1. The V gene's germline CDR1 is LNHDA and CDR2 SQIVND (reference sequence). CDR3 length: 12 amino acids. Trimming cost V 9 bases and J 2 bases; bases outside gene matches: 3. Written as DNA, the CDR3 is TGTGCCAGAACAGGGGCCAACACTGAAGCTTTCTTT. Translation: CARTGANTEAFF.

This clone was seen just once. The chain combines TRBV29-1 with TRBJ2-1; the match to TRBD1 covers 12 bases. The CDR3 contains 12 residues. Per the germline V gene, CDR1 is SQVTM and CDR2 is ANQGSEA. Trimming removed 7 bases from V and 8 bases from J; junction bases left unmatched: 3. The CDR3 reads CSAGQGAYEQFF. The DNA for the CDR3 is TGCAGCGCGGGACAGGGGGCTTATGAGCAGTTCTTC.

The CDR3 sequence is CASRVRTGGRNSPLHF. Written as DNA, the CDR3 is TGTGCCAGCAGAGTACGGACAGGGGGAAGAAATTCACCCCTCCACTTT. The chain links TRBV28 to TRBJ1-6, with 10 positions matching TRBD1. V gave up 6 bases and J gave up 7 bases; unmatched junction bases: 9. The CDR3 is made up of 16 amino acids. Germline loops: CDR1 MDHEN, CDR2 SYDVKM.

The rearrangement joins TRBV6-6 to TRBJ1-1, with 9 bases lining up with TRBD1. The germline gives CDR1 MNHNY, CDR2 SVGAGI (reference sequence). The CDR3 runs 14 residues. Trimming removed 7 bases from V and 5 bases from J; junction bases left unmatched: 8. CDR3 bases: TGTGCCAGCACCCAGGGACAGGGAGGGACTGAAGCTTTCTTT. Translation gives CASTQGQGGTEAFF.

V usage is TRBV28 and J usage is TRBJ1-3; tentative D call: TRBD1 (6 bases). The germline V and J ends were trimmed by 6 bases and 4 bases, with 19 bases remaining between them. The CDR3 length is 16 residues. The germline gives CDR1 MDHEN, CDR2 SYDVKM. CDR3: CASRHLSGAGGNTIYF. The CDR3 DNA is TGTGCCAGCAGACACCTCTCAGGGGCGGGCGGAAACACCATATATTTT.

This clone was found a few times. The chain couples TRBV12-5 to TRBJ1-3, with TRBD1 matching 8 bases. Germline CDR1 and CDR2: LGHNT and FRNRAP. Trimming at V came to 0 bases and at J to 4 bases, leaving 17 bases not matched to a gene. The CDR3 is 20 residues long. The CDR3 nucleotides read TGTGCTAGTGGTTTGGTGGTTTGGACAGGGCAAAGCCTTCTCGGAAACACCATATATTTT. It encodes CASGLVVWTGQSLLGNTIYF. The complete variable domain, with remaining parts taken from reference TRBV12-5 and TRBJ1-3, reads DARVTQTPRHKVTEMGQEVTMRCQPILGHNTVFWYRQTMMQGLELLAYFRNRAPLDDSGMPKDRFSAEMPDATLATLKIQPSEPRDSAVYFCASGLVVWTGQSLLGNTIYFGEGSWLTVV.

The chain couples TRBV11-3 to TRBJ1-1; 7 positions match TRBD1. The CDR3 has 14 residues. CDR1 is SGHNT and CDR2 is YENEEA in the germline V gene. V shed 3 bases and J 1 base; nucleotides not matched to a gene: 2. CDR3: CASSFQGGNTEAFF. The CDR3 DNA reads as TGTGCCAGCAGCTTTCAGGGGGGGAACACTGAAGCTTTCTTT. The whole variable domain, filled in from reference TRBV11-3 and TRBJ1-1, reads EAGVVQSPRYKIIEKKQPVAFWCNPISGHNTLYWYLQNLGQGPELLIRYENEEAVDDSQLPKDRFSAERLKGVDSTLKIQPAELGDSAVYLCASSFQGGNTEAFFGQGTRLTVV.

The chain employs TRBV28 and TRBJ2-3, with 14 bases aligning to TRBD2. The CDR3 is 18 residues long. From germline, CDR1 is MDHEN and CDR2 SYDVKM. V was pared by 5 bases and J by 5 bases, with 12 bases of the junction left unmatched. Written as DNA, the CDR3 is TGTGCCAGCAGTCTAGGGCGACTAGCGGGGGGGCGGGGAGATACGCAGTATTTT. This encodes CASSLGRLAGGRGDTQYF.

The rearrangement links TRBV6-1 to TRBJ1-1; a weak D match, TRBD1 (5 bases). This CDR3 is 14 amino acids long. V lost 2 bases and J 4 bases, leaving 11 bases between the germline ends. Germline CDR1 MNHNS, CDR2 SASEGT. The CDR3 DNA is TGTGCCAGCAGTGAAATCTGGGGGGGCACTGAAGCTTTCTTT. It encodes CASSEIWGGTEAFF.